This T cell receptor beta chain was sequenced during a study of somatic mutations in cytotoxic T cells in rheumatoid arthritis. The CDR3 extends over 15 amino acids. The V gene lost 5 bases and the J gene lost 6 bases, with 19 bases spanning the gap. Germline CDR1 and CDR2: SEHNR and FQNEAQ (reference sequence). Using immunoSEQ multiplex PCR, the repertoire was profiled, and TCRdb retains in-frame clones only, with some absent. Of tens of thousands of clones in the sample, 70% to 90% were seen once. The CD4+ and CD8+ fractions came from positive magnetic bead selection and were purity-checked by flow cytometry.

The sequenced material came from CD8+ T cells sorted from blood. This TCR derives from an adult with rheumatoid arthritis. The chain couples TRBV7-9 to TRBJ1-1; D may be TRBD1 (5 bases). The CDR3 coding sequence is TGTGCCAGCAGCCCGACCCGTGTAGGGGTGGCTGAAGCTTTCTTT. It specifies CASSPTRVGVAEAFF.